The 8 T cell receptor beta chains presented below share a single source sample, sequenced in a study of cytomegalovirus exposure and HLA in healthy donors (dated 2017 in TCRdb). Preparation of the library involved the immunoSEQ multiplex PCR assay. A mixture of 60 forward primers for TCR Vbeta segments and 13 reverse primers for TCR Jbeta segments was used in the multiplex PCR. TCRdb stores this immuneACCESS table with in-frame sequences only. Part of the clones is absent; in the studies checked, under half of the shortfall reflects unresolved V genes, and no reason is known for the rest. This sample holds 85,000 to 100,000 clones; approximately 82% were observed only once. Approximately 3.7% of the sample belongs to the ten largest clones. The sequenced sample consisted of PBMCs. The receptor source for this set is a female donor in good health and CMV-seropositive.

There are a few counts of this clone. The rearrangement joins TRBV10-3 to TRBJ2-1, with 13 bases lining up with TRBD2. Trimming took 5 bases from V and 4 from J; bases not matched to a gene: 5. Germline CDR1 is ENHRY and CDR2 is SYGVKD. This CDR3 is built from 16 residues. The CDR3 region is CAISTPGLAGYNEQFF. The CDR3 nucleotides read TGTGCCATCAGTACTCCGGGACTAGCGGGATACAATGAGCAGTTCTTC.

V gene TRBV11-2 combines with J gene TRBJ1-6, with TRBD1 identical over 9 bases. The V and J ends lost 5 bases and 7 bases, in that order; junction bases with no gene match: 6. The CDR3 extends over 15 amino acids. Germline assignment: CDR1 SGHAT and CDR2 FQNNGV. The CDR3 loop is CASSPTTGGNSPLHF. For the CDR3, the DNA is TGTGCCAGCAGCCCCACGACAGGGGGAAATTCACCCCTCCACTTT.

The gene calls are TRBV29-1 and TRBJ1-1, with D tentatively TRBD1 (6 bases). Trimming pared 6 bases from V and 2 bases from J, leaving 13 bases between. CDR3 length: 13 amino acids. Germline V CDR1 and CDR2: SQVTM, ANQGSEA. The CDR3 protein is CSVSRTDNTEAFF. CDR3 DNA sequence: TGCAGCGTGTCCAGGACAGACAACACTGAAGCTTTCTTT. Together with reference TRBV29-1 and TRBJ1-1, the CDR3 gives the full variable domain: SAVISQKPSRDICQRGTSLTIQCQVDSQVTMMFWYRQQPGQSLTLIATANQGSEATYESGFVIDKFPISRPNLTFSTLTVSNMSPEDSSIYLCSVSRTDNTEAFFGQGTRLTVV.

CDR3 in DNA: TGTGCCAGCAGCTCTGGGGCTAGCTCCTACGAGCAGTACTTC. Its protein is CASSSGASSYEQYF. The chain combines TRBV13 with TRBJ2-7; tentative D call: TRBD1 (5 bases). V lost 4 bases and J 0 bases, leaving 10 bases between the germline ends. The V gene's germline CDR1 is PRHDT and CDR2 FYEKMQ (reference sequence). The CDR3 is 14 amino acids. Full variable domain (missing parts from reference TRBV13 and TRBJ2-7): AAGVIQSPRHLIKEKRETATLKCYPIPRHDTVYWYQQGPGQDPQFLISFYEKMQSDKGSIPDRFSAQQFSDYHSELNMSSLELGDSALYFCASSSGASSYEQYFGPGTRLTVT.

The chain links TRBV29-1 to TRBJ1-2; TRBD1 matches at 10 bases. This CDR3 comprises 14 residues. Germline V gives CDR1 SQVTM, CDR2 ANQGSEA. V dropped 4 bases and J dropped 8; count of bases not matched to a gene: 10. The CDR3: CSVANRQGALGYTF. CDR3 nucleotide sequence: TGCAGCGTTGCTAATAGACAGGGGGCTTTAGGCTACACCTTC.

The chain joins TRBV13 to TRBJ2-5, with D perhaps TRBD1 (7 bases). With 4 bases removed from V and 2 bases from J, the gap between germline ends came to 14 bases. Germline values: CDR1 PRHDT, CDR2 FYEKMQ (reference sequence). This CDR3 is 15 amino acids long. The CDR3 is CASSWGAGGQETQYF. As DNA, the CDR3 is TGTGCCAGCAGCTGGGGAGCAGGGGGGCAAGAGACCCAGTACTTC.

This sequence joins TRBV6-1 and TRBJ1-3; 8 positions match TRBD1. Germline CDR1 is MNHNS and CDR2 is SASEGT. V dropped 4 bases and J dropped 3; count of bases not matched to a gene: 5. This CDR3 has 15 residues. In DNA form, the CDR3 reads TGTGCCAGCAGTGCTACAGGGGGGGATGGAAACACCATATATTTT. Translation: CASSATGGDGNTIYF.

The CDR3 loop reads CASSFDLQGAGNTIYF. DNA of the CDR3: TGTGCCAGCAGCTTCGACTTACAGGGGGCTGGAAACACCATATATTTT. V and J are TRBV7-6 and TRBJ1-3; TRBD1 aligns across 8 bases. Germline loops: CDR1 SGHVS, CDR2 FNYEAQ. This CDR3 is built from 16 residues. Trimming cost V 3 bases and J 2 bases; bases outside gene matches: 6.